This T cell receptor (beta chain) was sequenced in a study of blood T cell repertoires in COVID-19. Looking at the study overall: Samples representing acute and convalescent COVID-19 were sourced from the United States, Italy and Spain.

Trimming removed 2 bases from V and 1 base from J, with 8 bases in between. The CDR3 consists of 14 residues. Germline V CDR1 and CDR2: SGHTA, FQGTGA. The method was immunoSEQ multiplex PCR; TCRdb's version includes in-frame clones alone and lacks a portion of them. The repertoire has 130,000 to 150,000 clones, about four fifths of them found once; the top ten carry approximately 8.4%. V and J are TRBV7-3 and TRBJ2-5; D is undetermined. This receptor was identified in a man aged 50 or older who had recovered from COVID-19. What was sequenced was PBMCs or T cells enriched from blood (not recorded which). For the CDR3, the DNA is TGTGCCAGCAGCTTATCCCCAGTCCAAGAGACCCAGTACTTC. Translation gives CASSLSPVQETQYF.